The source of this T cell receptor beta chain is a study of metastatic and nonmetastatic thyroid tumors. Study summary: Repertoires from blood and tumor or nodule tissue of malignant and benign thyroid patients were compared. Findings of the study overall: Patients with malignant thyroid tumors reportedly had significantly higher TCR beta diversity than those with benign nodules, in blood and tumor.

Germline lookup yields CDR1 PRHDT and CDR2 FYEKMQ (reference sequence). V lost 4 bases to trimming and J lost 6 bases, with 8 bases between them. This CDR3 is 12 amino acids long. This clone showed up just once. No antigen is known for it. TCRdb re-called the PCR reads via MiXCR. The profile covers fewer than 15,000 clones, with 27% appearing a single time and about a fifth taken by the ten largest. Not a single patient had been given any form of treatment at any point before undergoing thyroid surgery. The source of this sequence is a female donor with papillary thyroid cancer or a benign thyroid nodule (not recorded which). Some clones in this sample may be carry-over from other donors' samples. The material sequenced was tumor tissue. This chain connects TRBV13 to TRBJ2-3; unclear D gene. The CDR3 region is CASSSVSDTQYF. The DNA of the CDR3 is TGTGCCAGCAGCTCCGTCAGTGATACGCAGTATTTT.